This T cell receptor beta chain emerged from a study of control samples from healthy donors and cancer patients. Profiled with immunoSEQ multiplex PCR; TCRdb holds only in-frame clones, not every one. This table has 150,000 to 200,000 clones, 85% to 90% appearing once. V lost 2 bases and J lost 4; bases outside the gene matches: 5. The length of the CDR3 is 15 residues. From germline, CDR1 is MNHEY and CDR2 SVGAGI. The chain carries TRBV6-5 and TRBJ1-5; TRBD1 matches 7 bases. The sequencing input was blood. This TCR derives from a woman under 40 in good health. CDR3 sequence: CASSYGTVNNQPQHF. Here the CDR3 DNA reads TGTGCCAGCAGTTACGGGACAGTGAATAATCAGCCCCAGCATTTT.